Listed below are T cell receptor beta chains from one sample, sequenced in a study of siplizumab effects on memory and regulatory T cells. Measured with immunoSEQ multiplex PCR; TCRdb has only the in-frame clones, and not every one. The table lists around 100,000 clones, 90% to 95% of them singletons. The material sequenced was Tregs sorted from blood. These receptors were taken from a human donor in good health. Both conserved end residues are part of each CDR3. Fields, in order: V gene, clone size, J gene, D gene, CDR3 protein, CDR3 DNA. A D gene is named only where the DNA matches it firmly. Expanded clones are given a class, and other clones once, few, many or no size at all.

V gene: TRBV7-9
clone size: NA
J gene: TRBJ1-1
D gene: NA
CDR3 protein: CASSLGSTPNTEAFF
CDR3 DNA: TGTGCCAGCAGCTTAGGTTCCACCCCGAACACTGAAGCTTTCTTT

V gene: TRBV19
clone size: NA
J gene: TRBJ2-5
D gene: TRBD2
CDR3 protein: CASSILGGGQETQYF
CDR3 DNA: TGTGCCAGTAGTATCCTCGGGGGGGGTCAAGAGACCCAGTACTTC

V gene: TRBV29-1
clone size: NA
J gene: TRBJ2-3
D gene: TRBD1
CDR3 protein: CSGGQGAGTDTQYF
CDR3 DNA: TGCAGCGGGGGACAGGGGGCGGGCACAGATACGCAGTATTTT

V gene: TRBV2
clone size: NA
J gene: TRBJ2-1
D gene: NA
CDR3 protein: CASTQKACAEQFF
CDR3 DNA: TGTGCCAGCACTCAGAAGGCATGTGCAGAGCAGTTCTTC

V gene: TRBV18
clone size: NA
J gene: TRBJ1-5
D gene: NA
CDR3 protein: CASSPRDGVGYQPQHF
CDR3 DNA: TGTGCCAGCTCACCCAGGGACGGGGTGGGGTATCAGCCCCAGCATTTT

V gene: TRBV5-6
clone size: few
J gene: TRBJ1-2
D gene: NA
CDR3 protein: CASSVEGYGYTF
CDR3 DNA: TGTGCCAGCAGCGTGGAGGGCTATGGCTACACCTTC

V gene: TRBV28
clone size: NA
J gene: TRBJ1-4
D gene: TRBD1
CDR3 protein: CASSRTGVTNEKLFF
CDR3 DNA: TGTGCCAGCAGCCGCACAGGGGTAACTAATGAAAAACTGTTTTTT

V gene: TRBV9
clone size: NA
J gene: TRBJ2-2
D gene: TRBD1
CDR3 protein: CASSSRPQATGGDTGELFF
CDR3 DNA: TGTGCCAGCAGCTCCCGACCCCAGGCTACAGGGGGCGACACCGGGGAGCTGTTTTTT

V gene: TRBV27
clone size: NA
J gene: TRBJ2-2
D gene: NA
CDR3 protein: CASSLLWGITGELFF
CDR3 DNA: TGTGCCAGCAGTTTACTCTGGGGAATCACCGGGGAGCTGTTTTTT

V gene: TRBV7-9
clone size: NA
J gene: TRBJ2-3
D gene: NA
CDR3 protein: CASRPPGGSTDTQYF
CDR3 DNA: TGTGCCAGCAGACCTCCTGGAGGGAGCACAGATACGCAGTATTTT

V gene: TRBV28
clone size: NA
J gene: TRBJ1-1
D gene: NA
CDR3 protein: CASSTSRGAFF
CDR3 DNA: TGTGCCAGCAGCACTAGCAGGGGAGCTTTCTTT

V gene: TRBV2
clone size: NA
J gene: TRBJ1-2
D gene: TRBD1
CDR3 protein: CASSEIFPQGGDYGYTF
CDR3 DNA: TGTGCCAGCAGTGAAATCTTTCCCCAGGGGGGGGACTATGGCTACACCTTC

V gene: TRBV2
clone size: NA
J gene: TRBJ2-4
D gene: NA
CDR3 protein: CASRTQRAKNIQYF
CDR3 DNA: TGTGCCAGCAGAACGCAGAGGGCCAAAAACATTCAGTACTTC

V gene: TRBV7-8
clone size: NA
J gene: TRBJ1-1
D gene: NA
CDR3 protein: CASSFSVGGNTEAFF
CDR3 DNA: TGTGCCAGCAGCTTCTCGGTTGGAGGGAACACTGAAGCTTTCTTT

V gene: TRBV5-1
clone size: once
J gene: TRBJ1-2
D gene: NA
CDR3 protein: CASSLQGFGYGYTF
CDR3 DNA: TGCGCCAGCAGCTTGCAGGGTTTCGGCTATGGCTACACCTTC

V gene: TRBV2
clone size: few
J gene: TRBJ1-1
D gene: NA
CDR3 protein: CASVGERFEAFF
CDR3 DNA: TGTGCCAGCGTGGGGGAGCGATTTGAAGCTTTCTTT

V gene: TRBV19
clone size: NA
J gene: TRBJ2-1
D gene: NA
CDR3 protein: CASRQGGYNEQFF
CDR3 DNA: TGTGCCAGTAGACAGGGAGGGTACAATGAGCAGTTCTTC

V gene: TRBV19
clone size: NA
J gene: TRBJ2-7
D gene: TRBD2
CDR3 protein: CASSKGTSGIYEQYF
CDR3 DNA: TGTGCCAGTAGTAAAGGGACTAGCGGAATCTACGAGCAGTACTTC

V gene: TRBV6-6
clone size: NA
J gene: TRBJ2-7
D gene: TRBD1
CDR3 protein: CASTLGTGVLYEQYF
CDR3 DNA: TGTGCCAGCACTCTAGGGACAGGGGTCCTCTACGAGCAGTACTTC

V gene: TRBV5-1
clone size: NA
J gene: TRBJ2-7
D gene: TRBD1
CDR3 protein: CASSLPDRVNYEQYF
CDR3 DNA: TGCGCCAGCAGCTTACCGGACAGGGTGAACTACGAGCAGTACTTC

V gene: TRBV7-9
clone size: NA
J gene: TRBJ2-7
D gene: TRBD1
CDR3 protein: CASSLDRGRSGQYF
CDR3 DNA: TGTGCCAGCAGCTTAGACAGGGGGCGGTCTGGGCAGTACTTC

V gene: TRBV7-9
clone size: NA
J gene: TRBJ2-7
D gene: NA
CDR3 protein: CASSLEGSQTYEQYF
CDR3 DNA: TGTGCCAGCAGCTTAGAGGGGAGCCAAACCTACGAGCAGTACTTC

V gene: TRBV28
clone size: NA
J gene: TRBJ2-7
D gene: NA
CDR3 protein: CASKEGWGREQYF
CDR3 DNA: TGTGCCAGCAAGGAAGGGTGGGGGCGAGAGCAGTACTTC